Below, 10 T cell receptor beta chains from the same sample are listed, as sequenced in a study of T-cell reconstitution after alpha-beta-depleted transplantation in children. The authors prepared the TCRbeta library with unique molecular identifiers. TCRdb reprocessed the PCR reads via MiXCR and lists one record per CDR3 protein. The sample has under 35,000 distinct CDR3 sequences; 5% to 7% are singletons. Sequencing was performed on PBMCs, mostly from graft donor cells, taken 180 days after TCRalphabeta/CD19-depleted stem cell transplant. These receptors were taken from a male patient younger than 18 who had a stem cell transplant for acute myeloid leukemia, so the T cells may come from the graft donor.

This clonotype was seen repeatedly, ten times or more. This chain connects TRBV12-3 or TRBV12-4 to TRBJ2-7, with D unclear. Trimming shortened V by 3 bases and J by 0 bases, and 12 bases separated the two germline ends. The CDR3 covers 15 residues. The CDR3 DNA follows: TGTGCCAGCAGTTTGGGTGGGTTATCCTCCTACGAGCAGTACTTC. It is translated as CASSLGGLSSYEQYF.

The chain joins TRBV3-1 to TRBJ1-1; D unresolved. The germline V gene has CDR1 LGHDT and CDR2 YNNKEL (reference sequence). V lost 0 bases, J lost 7 bases, and 15 bases lay in between. This CDR3 has 15 residues. The CDR3 reads CASSQDGGRNDEAFF. CDR3 bases: TGTGCCAGCAGCCAAGATGGTGGGCGAAACGATGAAGCTTTCTTT.

Ten or more counts support this clonotype. The J gene is TRBJ2-7, the V gene TRBV12-3 or TRBV12-4; D may be TRBD2 (6 bases). This CDR3 contains 14 residues. V lost 6 bases and J 0 bases, leaving 12 bases between the germline ends. CDR3 DNA sequence: TGTGCCAGCAGAACGGGGGTCGGCTCCTACGAGCAGTACTTC. Translating it yields CASRTGVGSYEQYF.

The V and J genes are TRBV6-5 and TRBJ1-2; D gene uncertain. Germline CDR1 is MNHEY and CDR2 is SVGAGI. The V end lost 5 bases, the J end lost 12 bases, and 22 bases lay between the germline ends. This CDR3 has 14 amino acids. The CDR3 DNA reads TGTGCCAGCAGTCCCTCGTCAGACGGTCTCAGTAACACCTTC. This codes for CASSPSSDGLSNTF.

This clonotype was seen ten or more times. The chain carries TRBV20-1 and TRBJ1-5; D is perhaps TRBD1 (6 bases). With 2 bases removed from V and 2 bases from J, the gap between germline ends came to 10 bases. The CDR3 spans 14 residues. Germline CDR1 is DFQATT and CDR2 is SNEGSKA (reference sequence). CDR3 in amino acids: CSARLGAGNQPQHF. DNA of the CDR3: TGCAGTGCTAGATTGGGGGCGGGCAATCAGCCCCAGCATTTT.

In this sample, this clonotype turned up many times. The chain joins TRBV20-1 to TRBJ2-1; D uncertain. Germline loops: CDR1 DFQATT, CDR2 SNEGSKA (reference sequence). Trimming removed 3 bases at V and 8 bases at J, with 11 bases between. CDR3 length: 12 residues. CDR3 residues: CSARLFGDEQFF. Here the CDR3 DNA reads TGCAGTGCTAGGCTCTTCGGCGATGAGCAGTTCTTC.

There are many counts of this clonotype. The chain joins TRBV18 to TRBJ2-1, with 13 bases that match TRBD2. With V trimmed by 5 bases and J by 5 bases, 0 bases remained unmatched. Germline CDR1 reads KGHSH; CDR2 reads LQKENI. This CDR3 contains 14 residues. CDR3 coding DNA: TGTGCCAGCTCAGGACTAGCGGGGGACAATGAGCAGTTCTTC. This encodes CASSGLAGDNEQFF.

On this clonotype itself: The junction departs from germline at one end; a sequencing error may be responsible. This sequence joins TRBV7-7 and TRBJ2-5; D perhaps matches TRBD2 (6 bases). Germline CDR1 and CDR2: SSHAT and FNYEAQ (reference sequence). The CDR3 totals 15 residues. The CDR3 here is CASSLAETSWETQYF. CDR3 bases: TGTGCTAGCAGCTTAGCTGAGACTAGTTGGGAGACCCAGTACTTC. Using reference TRBV7-7 and TRBJ2-5 for the parts outside the CDR3, the full variable domain is GAGVSQSPRYKVTKRGQDVTLRCDPISSHATLYWYQQALGQGPEFLTYFNYEAQPDKSGLPSDRFSAERPEGSISTLTIQRTEQRDSAMYRCASSLAETSWETQYFGPGTRLLVL.

This clonotype showed up many times. The V gene is TRBV5-6, the J gene TRBJ2-7, with TRBD1 matching over 8 bases. V lost 4 bases to trimming and J lost 5 bases; unmatched junction nucleotides: 11. The germline CDR1 and CDR2 sequences are SGHDT and YYEEEE. This CDR3 region has 15 residues. CDR3 DNA sequence: TGTGCCAGCAGCCGAAACCGGGACAGGTCCCACGAGCAGTACTTC. It codes for CASSRNRDRSHEQYF.

This clonotype was counted ten times or more. The V call is TRBV24-1, the J call TRBJ2-3; 8 bases fit TRBD2. The CDR3 extends over 15 amino acids. Trimming took 5 bases from V and 2 from J; bases not matched to a gene: 5. Germline-derived CDR1 and CDR2 are KGHDR and SFDVKD. CDR3 in DNA: TGTGCCACCAGTGGTAGCGGGGACATCACAGATACGCAGTATTTT. This gives the protein CATSGSGDITDTQYF.